The sequence of this T cell receptor (beta chain) was determined in a study of shared clonotypes between healthy human individuals. Sequenced by immunoSEQ multiplex PCR; TCRdb stores in-frame clones only, minus some. The sample includes around 500,000 clones, about 82% of them seen just once. Nashville, Tennessee was home to all donors, who were Caucasian adults. The CDR3 is made up of 13 amino acids. Germline V CDR1 and CDR2: MDHEN, SYDVKM. This clone was counted once. This is likely an artifact of a read error, given a far larger clone one base away. The same CDR3 is also encoded by other DNA sequences in this sample.

This TCR derives from a woman aged 40 to 50 in good health. Some clones in this sample may be carry-over from other donors' samples. Sequenced: PBMCs. The genes are TRBV28 and TRBJ2-7; D remains unclear. CDR3 residues: CASSSPETYEQYF. The CDR3, as DNA: TGTGCCAGTAGTTCCCCGGAGACCTACGAGCAGTACTTC.